The following is a T cell receptor (beta chain) sequence with its context. The data were obtained in a study of OX40 agonist ivuxolimab in advanced cancers. CDR3 length: 14 amino acids. V trimming: 4 bases; J trimming: 0 bases; junction bases outside the gene matches: 3. Germline V gene data show CDR1 as GTSNPN and CDR2 as SVGIG (reference sequence). Some clones are missing from TCRdb's copy, which holds only in-frame ones; the method was immunoSEQ multiplex PCR. The sample has 35,000 to 55,000 clones, 75% to 90% seen once. The chain recombines TRBV30 with TRBJ2-1; 7 bases are shared with TRBD2. The clonotype was recovered from an adult with an advanced solid tumor such as melanoma, head and neck, liver or kidney cancer. The specimen was CD4+ or CD8+ T cells sorted from blood, collected in a trial of the OX40 agonist ivuxolimab. The CDR3 DNA reads TGTGCCTGGACTCGCGGGAGCTCCTACAATGAGCAGTTCTTC. Translating gives CAWTRGSSYNEQFF.